This T cell receptor beta chain was sequenced for a study of blood T cell repertoires in COVID-19. The assay was immunoSEQ multiplex PCR, and TCRdb's table has in-frame clones only and misses some. The data contain 85,000 to 120,000 clones, just under 85% of them seen just once; the ten biggest clones take up over 9.5%. Per germline, CDR1 SGHTA and CDR2 FQGNSA. Trimming cost V 3 bases and J 1 base, with 22 bases left between them. This CDR3 comprises 19 residues. J is TRBJ1-5 and V is TRBV7-2, with a possible D match to TRBD1 (5 bases). Sequenced input: peripheral blood. This TCR came from a man aged 35-49 years with active or convalescent COVID-19. In DNA form, the CDR3 reads TGTGCCAGCAGCTTCGTCCCCCTCGTAGGGGTGGGGAGCAATCAGCCCCAGCATTTT. Its protein product is CASSFVPLVGVGSNQPQHF.